Listed here are 2 T cell receptor beta chains from one sample, sequenced in a study of blood T cell repertoires in COVID-19. The method was immunoSEQ multiplex PCR; TCRdb's version includes in-frame clones alone and lacks a portion of them. The top ten clones hold about 12% of a sample with 150,000 or so clones, roughly four fifths of them seen once. Sequenced input: peripheral blood. Receptors were obtained from an older woman with COVID-19, enrolled during active disease.

The chain recombines TRBV7-3 with TRBJ2-3, with TRBD2 as a possible D gene (6 bases). The V and J ends lost 3 bases and 0 bases respectively, with 13 bases between them. The CDR3 spans 16 residues. CDR1 is SGHTA and CDR2 is FQGTGA in the germline V gene. The CDR3 sequence is CASSFNPGTSTDTQYF. Written as DNA, the CDR3 is TGTGCCAGCAGCTTCAATCCCGGGACTAGCACAGATACGCAGTATTTT.

Comment on this clone: Germline and junction disagree at one end, which may indicate a read error. This chain joins TRBV6-1 and TRBJ2-6; 7 bases fit TRBD1. This CDR3 is built from 16 residues. Germline V gene sequence: CDR1 MNHNS, CDR2 SASEGT. The CDR3 sequence is CASNEGGLSGANVLTF. The DNA of the CDR3 is TGTGCCAGCAATGAAGGGGGCCTCTCTGGGGCCAACGTCCTGACTTTC.